The rows below give T cell receptor beta chains drawn from one sample of a study of CD8+ T cells in alopecia areata. Sequencing used immunoSEQ multiplex PCR; TCRdb keeps in-frame clones, though not all of them. This sample carries approximately 180,000 clones, 59% of them seen once, and the ten largest clones take roughly 15%. Material: CD4+ T cells sorted from blood, obtained at week 0. Every receptor here comes from a human donor with alopecia areata. The CDR3 runs from the conserved cysteine through the conserved F or W. A D gene is named only where the DNA matches it firmly. Not every row has a clone size; where given, it reads once, few, many or a size class.

V gene: TRBV27
J gene: TRBJ2-7
D gene: TRBD1
clone size: -
CDR3 DNA: TGTGCCAGCAGTCCAAAATTGACAGGGGGCATGGCCTACGAGCAGTACTTC
CDR3 protein: CASSPKLTGGMAYEQYF

V gene: TRBV5-1
J gene: TRBJ2-7
D gene: -
clone size: -
CDR3 DNA: TGCGCCAGCAGCCCGGATGTTACGTACGAGCAGTACTTC
CDR3 protein: CASSPDVTYEQYF

V gene: TRBV5-6
J gene: TRBJ1-2
D gene: -
clone size: -
CDR3 DNA: TGTGCCAGCAGCCTACCGGACTCCACAGCCCGTCATGGCTACACCTTC
CDR3 protein: CASSLPDSTARHGYTF

V gene: TRBV15
J gene: TRBJ1-2
D gene: TRBD1
clone size: -
CDR3 DNA: TGTGCCACCAGCAGAGACTACAGGGGATCGACGTATGGCTACACCTTC
CDR3 protein: CATSRDYRGSTYGYTF

V gene: TRBV30
J gene: TRBJ1-2
D gene: TRBD1
clone size: -
CDR3 DNA: TGTGCCTGGAGTGTCGTTCAGGGGGCGGGCTACACCTTC
CDR3 protein: CAWSVVQGAGYTF

V gene: TRBV27
J gene: TRBJ2-2
D gene: TRBD1
clone size: few
CDR3 DNA: TGTGCCAGCAGGCCGGACAGGTCCACCGGGGAGCTGTTTTTT
CDR3 protein: CASRPDRSTGELFF

V gene: TRBV14
J gene: TRBJ1-1
D gene: TRBD1
clone size: once
CDR3 DNA: TGTGCCAGCAGAAAGCAACGGACAGGGAGGGCTTTCTTT
CDR3 protein: CASRKQRTGRAFF

V gene: TRBV27
J gene: TRBJ1-1
D gene: -
clone size: -
CDR3 DNA: TGTGCCAGCAGTTTTCGAATCGATACGGGGGCTGAAGCTTTCTTT
CDR3 protein: CASSFRIDTGAEAFF

V gene: TRBV5-6
J gene: TRBJ1-5
D gene: -
clone size: -
CDR3 DNA: TGTGCCAGCAGCTTGGAGGGAACGGGCAATCAGCCCCAGCATTTT
CDR3 protein: CASSLEGTGNQPQHF

V gene: TRBV5-4
J gene: TRBJ2-5
D gene: TRBD2
clone size: -
CDR3 DNA: TGTGCCAGCAGCTCCGGACTAGCGGGGGGCGGCGGAGAGACCCAGTACTTC
CDR3 protein: CASSSGLAGGGGETQYF

V gene: TRBV30
J gene: TRBJ1-2
D gene: -
clone size: -
CDR3 DNA: TGTGCCTGGAGTCGAGGCAGGGGTTCGAATGGCTACACCTTC
CDR3 protein: CAWSRGRGSNGYTF

V gene: TRBV7-9
J gene: TRBJ1-2
D gene: TRBD1
clone size: once
CDR3 DNA: TGTGCCAGCAGCATTACCGGGACAGGGTTGTTTGGCTACACCTTC
CDR3 protein: CASSITGTGLFGYTF

V gene: TRBV6-1
J gene: TRBJ2-3
D gene: TRBD1
clone size: -
CDR3 DNA: TGTGCCAGCAAGACAGGGGGCACAGATACGCAGTATTTT
CDR3 protein: CASKTGGTDTQYF

V gene: TRBV9
J gene: TRBJ2-3
D gene: -
clone size: -
CDR3 DNA: TGTGCCAGCAGCGTATCATTTAATCGAGCAGATACGCAGTATTTT
CDR3 protein: CASSVSFNRADTQYF

V gene: TRBV4-2
J gene: TRBJ2-7
D gene: -
clone size: -
CDR3 DNA: TGTGCCAGCAGCCAACTACGGGGTTACTCCTACGAGCAGTACTTC
CDR3 protein: CASSQLRGYSYEQYF

V gene: TRBV29-1
J gene: TRBJ2-7
D gene: TRBD1
clone size: -
CDR3 DNA: TGCAGCGCTTACCGGGACAGCTACGAGCAGTACTTC
CDR3 protein: CSAYRDSYEQYF

V gene: TRBV4-2
J gene: TRBJ2-7
D gene: TRBD1
clone size: -
CDR3 DNA: TGTGCCAGCAGCCAAGAAAACAGGGGGCCCTACGAGCAGTACTTC
CDR3 protein: CASSQENRGPYEQYF

V gene: TRBV4-1
J gene: TRBJ2-2
D gene: TRBD1
clone size: -
CDR3 DNA: TGCGCCAGCAGCCAAGGGGACAGCTACACCGGGGAGCTGTTTTTT
CDR3 protein: CASSQGDSYTGELFF

V gene: TRBV29-1
J gene: TRBJ2-5
D gene: -
clone size: few
CDR3 DNA: TGCAGCGTGATGCGGAAGGGGCCGCCGAGAGAGACCCAGTACTTC
CDR3 protein: CSVMRKGPPRETQYF

V gene: TRBV27
J gene: TRBJ2-7
D gene: -
clone size: once
CDR3 DNA: TGTGCCAGCAGTTTACGTCCCGATTCCTACGAGCAGTACTTC
CDR3 protein: CASSLRPDSYEQYF

V gene: TRBV4-1
J gene: TRBJ2-5
D gene: -
clone size: -
CDR3 DNA: TGCGCCAGCAGCCGAACATTAGGAACCCAGTACTTC
CDR3 protein: CASSRTLGTQYF

V gene: TRBV30
J gene: TRBJ1-5
D gene: -
clone size: -
CDR3 DNA: TGTGCCTGGAGCTCGCGCCCCAATCAGCCCCAGCATTTT
CDR3 protein: CAWSSRPNQPQHF

V gene: TRBV5-1
J gene: TRBJ2-3
D gene: TRBD1
clone size: -
CDR3 DNA: TGCGCCAGCGGGGACAGGGGGCCAGATACGCAGTATTTT
CDR3 protein: CASGDRGPDTQYF

V gene: TRBV23-1
J gene: TRBJ1-2
D gene: -
clone size: -
CDR3 DNA: TGCGCCAGCAGTCTAAGGTTACGCTATGGCTACACCTTC
CDR3 protein: CASSLRLRYGYTF

V gene: TRBV5-1
J gene: TRBJ2-5
D gene: -
clone size: -
CDR3 DNA: TGCGCCAGCAGCTTGGGTCGTACAGGGGAGACCCAGTACTTC
CDR3 protein: CASSLGRTGETQYF

V gene: TRBV6-6
J gene: TRBJ1-2
D gene: -
clone size: few
CDR3 DNA: TGTGCCAGCAGTTACATTCCAGGGCTGTATGGCTACACCTTC
CDR3 protein: CASSYIPGLYGYTF

V gene: TRBV9
J gene: TRBJ2-5
D gene: TRBD2
clone size: -
CDR3 DNA: TGTGCCAGCAGCGTAGGCGCGACTAGCGACCAAGAGACCCAGTACTTC
CDR3 protein: CASSVGATSDQETQYF

V gene: TRBV10-3
J gene: TRBJ2-5
D gene: -
clone size: -
CDR3 DNA: TGTGCCATCAGACCTAGGGGCGGGCAAGAGACCCAGTACTTC
CDR3 protein: CAIRPRGGQETQYF

V gene: TRBV6-5
J gene: TRBJ1-6
D gene: -
clone size: few
CDR3 DNA: TGTGCCAGCAGTCCGCTGAATTCACCCCTCCACTTT
CDR3 protein: CASSPLNSPLHF

V gene: TRBV11-3
J gene: TRBJ2-7
D gene: TRBD1
clone size: -
CDR3 DNA: TGTGCCAGCAGCGACAGGGGTATGACCCACGAGCAGTACTTC
CDR3 protein: CASSDRGMTHEQYF

V gene: TRBV29-1
J gene: TRBJ2-4
D gene: TRBD1
clone size: few
CDR3 DNA: TGCAGCGTGGGGACAGGCCCCGACAACATTCAGTACTTC
CDR3 protein: CSVGTGPDNIQYF

V gene: TRBV6-6
J gene: TRBJ1-1
D gene: -
clone size: -
CDR3 DNA: TGTGCCAGCATGTTAACTGAAGCTTTCTTT
CDR3 protein: CASMLTEAFF

V gene: TRBV30
J gene: TRBJ2-7
D gene: -
clone size: -
CDR3 DNA: TGTGCCTGGGGGAACTACGAGCAGTACTTC
CDR3 protein: CAWGNYEQYF

V gene: TRBV11-2
J gene: TRBJ1-1
D gene: -
clone size: -
CDR3 DNA: TGTGCCAGCAGCTTAGTTTTCGGGGGAATGAACACTGAAGCTTTCTTT
CDR3 protein: CASSLVFGGMNTEAFF

V gene: TRBV18
J gene: TRBJ1-5
D gene: TRBD1
clone size: once
CDR3 DNA: TGTGCCAGCTCATCGAGACAGGGGGATAAGGGCAATCAGCCCCAGCATTTT
CDR3 protein: CASSSRQGDKGNQPQHF

V gene: TRBV30
J gene: TRBJ1-5
D gene: TRBD1
clone size: few
CDR3 DNA: TGTGCCTGGAGTGTCGGGACAGGGGACAATCAGCCCCAGCATTTT
CDR3 protein: CAWSVGTGDNQPQHF

V gene: TRBV10-3
J gene: TRBJ2-7
D gene: -
clone size: few
CDR3 DNA: TGTGCCATCAGCGGGACCTACGAGCAGTACTTC
CDR3 protein: CAISGTYEQYF

V gene: TRBV29-1
J gene: TRBJ2-7
D gene: -
clone size: -
CDR3 DNA: TGCAGCGCGTCAGGAGGCGTCTCCTACGAGCAGTACTTC
CDR3 protein: CSASGGVSYEQYF

V gene: TRBV27
J gene: TRBJ2-3
D gene: -
clone size: -
CDR3 DNA: TGTGCCAGCATGTGGCTACGGGCAGATACGCAGTATTTT
CDR3 protein: CASMWLRADTQYF

V gene: TRBV4-1
J gene: TRBJ1-2
D gene: -
clone size: -
CDR3 DNA: TGCGCCAGCAGCCAAGGGAGGGCGCTGAGCTATGGCTACACCTTC
CDR3 protein: CASSQGRALSYGYTF

V gene: TRBV6-5
J gene: TRBJ2-7
D gene: TRBD1
clone size: -
CDR3 DNA: TGTGCCAGCAGTTACTCGAGTGAGACAGGGGTTTGGGAGCAGTACTTC
CDR3 protein: CASSYSSETGVWEQYF

V gene: TRBV5-1
J gene: TRBJ2-7
D gene: -
clone size: few
CDR3 DNA: TGCGCCAGCAGCGAAGCCGGCGAGCAGTACTTC
CDR3 protein: CASSEAGEQYF

V gene: TRBV29-1
J gene: TRBJ2-7
D gene: -
clone size: -
CDR3 DNA: TGCAGCGTTGATCTCTCCGGTCAGGGGGAGCAGTACTTC
CDR3 protein: CSVDLSGQGEQYF

V gene: TRBV5-1
J gene: TRBJ2-5
D gene: -
clone size: once
CDR3 DNA: TGCGCCAGCAGACAGAACACGGAGGCTGAGACCCAGTACTTC
CDR3 protein: CASRQNTEAETQYF

V gene: TRBV29-1
J gene: TRBJ2-7
D gene: -
clone size: -
CDR3 DNA: TGCAGCGTTGTGGGGAGCTACTACGAGCAGTACTTC
CDR3 protein: CSVVGSYYEQYF

V gene: TRBV29-1
J gene: TRBJ1-1
D gene: TRBD1
clone size: -
CDR3 DNA: TGCAGCGGTAGACAGGGGACTAAATCCACTGAAGCTTTCTTT
CDR3 protein: CSGRQGTKSTEAFF

V gene: TRBV11-2
J gene: TRBJ1-1
D gene: -
clone size: -
CDR3 DNA: TGTGCCAGCAGCTCGGATTGGGCAGGCGATGAAGCTTTCTTT
CDR3 protein: CASSSDWAGDEAFF

V gene: TRBV5-1
J gene: TRBJ2-7
D gene: TRBD1
clone size: -
CDR3 DNA: TGCGCCAGCAGCCTCGACGGACGAGGGGGCGTCCACGAGCAGTACTTC
CDR3 protein: CASSLDGRGGVHEQYF

V gene: TRBV18
J gene: TRBJ1-1
D gene: -
clone size: -
CDR3 DNA: TGTGCCAGCTCACCGGGCACTGAAGCTTTCTTT
CDR3 protein: CASSPGTEAFF

V gene: TRBV2
J gene: TRBJ2-1
D gene: -
clone size: -
CDR3 DNA: TGTGCCAGCAGTGGGGACCGGGACTCTGAGCAGTTCTTC
CDR3 protein: CASSGDRDSEQFF

V gene: TRBV2
J gene: TRBJ2-2
D gene: -
clone size: -
CDR3 DNA: TGTGCCACCAGTGACCCCGGGACGGGCACCACCGGGGAGCTGTTTTTT
CDR3 protein: CATSDPGTGTTGELFF

V gene: TRBV5-6
J gene: TRBJ2-2
D gene: TRBD2
clone size: -
CDR3 DNA: TGTGCCAGCAGCGAATACGGGACTAGCGGGGCCGGGGAGCTGTTTTTT
CDR3 protein: CASSEYGTSGAGELFF

V gene: TRBV5-1
J gene: TRBJ2-3
D gene: -
clone size: -
CDR3 DNA: TGCGCCAGCAGCTTGGGGCCGGCCGGAAGCACAGATACGCAGTATTTT
CDR3 protein: CASSLGPAGSTDTQYF

V gene: TRBV4-1
J gene: TRBJ2-3
D gene: -
clone size: once
CDR3 DNA: TGCGCCAGCAGCCAACGACAGGACACTACGCAGTATTTT
CDR3 protein: CASSQRQDTTQYF

V gene: TRBV9
J gene: TRBJ2-3
D gene: TRBD2
clone size: -
CDR3 DNA: TGTGCCAGCAGCGCTAGCGGGGGGCGGGCCACAGATACGCAGTATTTT
CDR3 protein: CASSASGGRATDTQYF

V gene: TRBV6-5
J gene: TRBJ2-5
D gene: -
clone size: -
CDR3 DNA: TGTGCCAGCAGTTACTCGGGCAGCAGGGAGACCCAGTACTTC
CDR3 protein: CASSYSGSRETQYF

V gene: TRBV5-1
J gene: TRBJ1-5
D gene: TRBD1
clone size: -
CDR3 DNA: TGCGCCAGCAGCTTGGGGGGACAGGGTCGAGGACAGCCCCAGCATTTT
CDR3 protein: CASSLGGQGRGQPQHF